This record looks at one TCR beta chain sequence and its context. This CDR3 is built from 16 residues. The germline V gene encodes CDR1 SGHDT and CDR2 YYEEEE. Trimming removed 4 bases from V and 1 base from J; junction bases left unmatched: 10. This entry belongs to a study of OX40 agonist ivuxolimab in advanced cancers. Across the whole study: At 0.01 to 10 mg/kg, ivuxolimab was administered intravenously to patients every 2 weeks.

Sequencing used immunoSEQ multiplex PCR; TCRdb keeps in-frame clones, though not all of them. The table has 90,000 to 100,000 clones, 90% to 96% seen once. This specimen was CD4+ or CD8+ T cells sorted from blood, taken in a trial of the OX40 agonist ivuxolimab. The chain recombines TRBV5-6 with TRBJ1-2, with 7 positions matching TRBD1. The source of this sequence is an adult with an advanced solid tumor such as melanoma, head and neck, liver or kidney cancer. CDR3 sequence: CASSPTRDSLNYGYTF. CDR3 coding DNA: TGTGCCAGCAGCCCAACCCGGGACAGCCTTAACTATGGCTACACCTTC.